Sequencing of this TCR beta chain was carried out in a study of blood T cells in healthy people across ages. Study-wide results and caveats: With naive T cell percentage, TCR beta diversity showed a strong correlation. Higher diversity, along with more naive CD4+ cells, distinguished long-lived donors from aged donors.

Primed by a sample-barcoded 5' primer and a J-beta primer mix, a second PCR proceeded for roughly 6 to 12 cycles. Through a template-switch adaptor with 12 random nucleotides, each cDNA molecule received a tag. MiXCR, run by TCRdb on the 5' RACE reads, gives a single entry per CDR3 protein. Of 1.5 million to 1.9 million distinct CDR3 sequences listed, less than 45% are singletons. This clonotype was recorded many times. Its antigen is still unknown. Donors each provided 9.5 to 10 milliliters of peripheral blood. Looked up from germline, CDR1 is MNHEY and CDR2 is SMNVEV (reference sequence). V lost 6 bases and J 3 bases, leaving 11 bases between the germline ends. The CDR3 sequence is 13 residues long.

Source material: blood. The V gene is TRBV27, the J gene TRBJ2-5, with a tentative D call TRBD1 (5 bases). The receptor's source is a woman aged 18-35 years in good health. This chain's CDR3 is CASSLRGKETQYF. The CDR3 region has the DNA TGTGCCAGCAGCTTAAGGGGAAAAGAGACCCAGTACTTC.